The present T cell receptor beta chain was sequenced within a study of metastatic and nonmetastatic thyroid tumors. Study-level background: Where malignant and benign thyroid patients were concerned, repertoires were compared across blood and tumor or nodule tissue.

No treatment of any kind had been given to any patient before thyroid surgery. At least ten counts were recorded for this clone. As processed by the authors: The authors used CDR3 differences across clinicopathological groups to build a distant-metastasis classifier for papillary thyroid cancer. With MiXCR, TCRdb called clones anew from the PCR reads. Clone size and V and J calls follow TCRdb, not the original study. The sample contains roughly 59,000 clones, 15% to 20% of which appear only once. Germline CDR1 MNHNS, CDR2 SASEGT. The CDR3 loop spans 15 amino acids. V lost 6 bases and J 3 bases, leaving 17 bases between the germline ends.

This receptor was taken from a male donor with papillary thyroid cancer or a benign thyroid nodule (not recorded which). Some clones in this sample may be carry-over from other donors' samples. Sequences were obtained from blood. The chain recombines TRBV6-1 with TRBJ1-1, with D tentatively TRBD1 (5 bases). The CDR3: CASSLDSALDTEAFF. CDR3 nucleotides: TGTGCCAGCAGCCTCGACAGTGCCCTTGACACTGAAGCTTTCTTT.